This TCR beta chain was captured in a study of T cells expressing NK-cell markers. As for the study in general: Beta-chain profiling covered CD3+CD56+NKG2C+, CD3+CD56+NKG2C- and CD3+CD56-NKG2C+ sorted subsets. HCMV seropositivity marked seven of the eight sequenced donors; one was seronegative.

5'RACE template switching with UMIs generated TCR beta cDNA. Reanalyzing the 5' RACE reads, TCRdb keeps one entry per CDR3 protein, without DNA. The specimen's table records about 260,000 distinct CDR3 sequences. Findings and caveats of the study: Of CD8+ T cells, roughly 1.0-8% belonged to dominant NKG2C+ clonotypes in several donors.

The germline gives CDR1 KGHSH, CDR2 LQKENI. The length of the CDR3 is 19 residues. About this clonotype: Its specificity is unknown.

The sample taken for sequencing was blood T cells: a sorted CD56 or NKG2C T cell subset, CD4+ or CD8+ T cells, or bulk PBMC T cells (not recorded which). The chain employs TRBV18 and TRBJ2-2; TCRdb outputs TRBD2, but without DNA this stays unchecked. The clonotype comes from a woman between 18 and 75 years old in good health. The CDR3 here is CASSSLPSGLPSNTGELFF.